The 21 T cell receptor beta chains below all came from one sample that was sequenced in a study of T cells in localized non-small cell lung cancer. TCRdb's copy holds only in-frame clones and misses some; the assay was immunoSEQ multiplex PCR. The sample lists tens of thousands of clones; roughly 89% were seen once. The material was peripheral blood, obtained before any cancer treatment. Receptor source: a male donor aged 60 or over with stage III squamous cell lung carcinoma.

The chain couples TRBV19 to TRBJ1-6; the D gene is possibly TRBD1 (6 bases). The germline V and J ends were trimmed by 6 bases and 6 bases, with 12 bases remaining between them. The CDR3 length is 14 residues. The germline V gene encodes CDR1 LNHDA and CDR2 SQIVND (reference sequence). In nucleotides, the CDR3 is TGTGCCAGTAGCCGAGGGGGACTTAATTCACCCCTCCACTTT. Encoded protein: CASSRGGLNSPLHF.

CDR3 nucleotides: TGTGCCAGCAGTCGATTCGAACAGGGAGTCGAGCAGTACTTC. Protein sequence: CASSRFEQGVEQYF. The gene calls are TRBV6-5 and TRBJ2-7; possibly TRBD1 for D (6 bases). Between the trimmed V and J ends, which lost 5 bases and 6 bases, there was a span of 17 bases. The CDR3 is made up of 14 amino acids. From germline, CDR1 is MNHEY and CDR2 SVGAGI.

This chain connects TRBV7-3 to TRBJ2-2; 10 bases fit TRBD2. V lost 2 bases, J lost 5 bases, and 8 bases stayed unmatched. Germline V gene sequence: CDR1 SGHTA, CDR2 FQGTGA. The CDR3 runs 17 residues. This chain's CDR3 is CASSLLAGVSGTGELFF. The CDR3 nucleotides are TGTGCCAGCAGCTTACTAGCGGGAGTAAGCGGTACCGGGGAGCTGTTTTTT.

The chain joins TRBV11-2 to TRBJ2-1; weak D call: TRBD2 (5 bases). CDR1 is SGHAT, CDR2 FQNNGV, per germline. Between the trimmed V and J ends, which lost 2 bases and 0 bases, there was a span of 11 bases. The CDR3 length is 16 residues. The CDR3 bases are TGTGCCAGCAGCTTATTGGCGGGTGACTCCTACAATGAGCAGTTCTTC. It codes for CASSLLAGDSYNEQFF. Using reference TRBV11-2 and TRBJ2-1 for the parts outside the CDR3, the full variable domain is EAGVAQSPRYKIIEKRQSVAFWCNPISGHATLYWYQQILGQGPKLLIQFQNNGVVDDSQLPKDRFSAERLKGVDSTLKIQPAKLEDSAVYLCASSLLAGDSYNEQFFGPGTRLTVL.

The rearrangement links TRBV29-1 to TRBJ1-2, with D possibly matching TRBD1 (5 bases). V lost 4 bases and J lost 7, with 13 bases in between. CDR3 size: 12 residues. CDR1 is SQVTM, CDR2 ANQGSEA, per germline. DNA of the CDR3: TGCAGCGTTGTGGAGGGGTTCGGTGGCTACACCTTC. Translation gives CSVVEGFGGYTF.

The chain combines TRBV2 with TRBJ1-1; D might be TRBD1 (5 bases). Trimming removed 8 bases from V and 0 bases from J, with 10 bases in between. There are 13 residues in the CDR3. Germline lookup yields CDR1 SNHLY and CDR2 FYNNEI. The CDR3 DNA reads as TGTGCCAGCTCTTGGGGGATGAACACTGAAGCTTTCTTT. Encoded protein: CASSWGMNTEAFF.

The V call is TRBV2, the J call TRBJ1-4, with D possibly being TRBD1 (5 bases). V shed 7 bases and J shed 8 bases, with 17 bases lying between them. The CDR3 length is 14 residues. Looked up from germline, CDR1 is SNHLY and CDR2 is FYNNEI. The CDR3 reads CASNSGMMGEKLFF. In nucleotides, the CDR3 is TGTGCCAGCAACTCAGGGATGATGGGAGAAAAACTGTTTTTT. Full variable domain (rest looked up from reference TRBV2 and TRBJ1-4): EPEVTQTPSHQVTQMGQEVILRCVPISNHLYFYWYRQILGQKVEFLVSFYNNEISEKSEIFDDQFSVERPDGSNFTLKIRSTKLEDSAMYFCASNSGMMGEKLFFGSGTQLSVL.

V and J are TRBV6-6 and TRBJ2-5; 11 nucleotides align to TRBD2. The CDR3 is made up of 16 amino acids. Germline V gives CDR1 MNHNY, CDR2 SVGAGI (reference sequence). J was trimmed by 2 bases and V by 6 bases; bases with no gene match: 8. This CDR3 is CASSHAGTSGQETQYF. CDR3 in DNA: TGTGCCAGCAGCCATGCAGGGACTAGCGGTCAAGAGACCCAGTACTTC.

The chain carries TRBV5-4 and TRBJ2-3, with no clear D. Germline CDR1 SGHNT, CDR2 YYREEE (reference sequence). The length of the CDR3 is 15 residues. V shed 0 bases and J shed 3 bases, with 11 bases lying between them. CDR3 loop: CASSLALSSTDTQYF. The CDR3 nucleotides are TGTGCCAGCAGCTTGGCACTATCGTCGACAGATACGCAGTATTTT.

The chain recombines TRBV5-4 with TRBJ1-1; 7 positions match TRBD1. The CDR3 sequence is 12 residues long. Germline loops: CDR1 SGHNT, CDR2 YYREEE (reference sequence). V shed 2 bases and J 10 bases; nucleotides not matched to a gene: 5. The CDR3: CASSLRQGPAFF. The CDR3 DNA is TGTGCCAGCAGCTTAAGACAGGGACCAGCTTTCTTT.

The CDR3 bases are TGTGCCAGCAGTCCTGGGCAGGGTGATCAGCCCCAGCATTTT. The encoded protein is CASSPGQGDQPQHF. The chain carries TRBV28 and TRBJ1-5, with D possibly TRBD1 on 5 matching bases. This CDR3 is built from 14 residues. Per germline, CDR1 MDHEN and CDR2 SYDVKM. The V end lost 5 bases, the J end lost 5 bases, and 13 bases lay between the germline ends.

CDR3 sequence (DNA): TGTGCCTGGAGGGCCCCGAATTCACCCCTCCACTTT. Translating gives CAWRAPNSPLHF. The chain carries TRBV30 and TRBJ1-6; D gene ambiguous. V lost 3 bases and J lost 7, with 7 bases in between. Germline V CDR1 and CDR2: GTSNPN, SVGIG (reference sequence). The CDR3 has 12 residues.

The CDR3 DNA sequence: TGTGCCAGCAGCTTAGGTAGGACGGTTGAAGCTTTCTTT. It encodes CASSLGRTVEAFF. The rearrangement joins TRBV7-2 to TRBJ1-1; D call uncertain. Trimming took off 1 base at V and 7 bases at J, with 10 bases between the two ends. The CDR3 contains 13 residues. Germline loops: CDR1 SGHTA, CDR2 FQGNSA. The variable domain in full, with the rest retrieved from reference TRBV7-2 and TRBJ1-1, is GAGVSQSPSNKVTEKGKDVELRCDPISGHTALYWYRQSLGQGLEFLIYFQGNSAPDKSGLPSDRFSAERTGGSVSTLTIQRTQQEDSAVYLCASSLGRTVEAFFGQGTRLTVV.

This clone was picked up one time. This chain uses TRBV5-4 with TRBJ2-1, with D possibly matching TRBD1 (6 bases). Germline lookup yields CDR1 SGHNT and CDR2 YYREEE (reference sequence). V lost 2 bases, J lost 7 bases, and 16 bases lay in between. CDR3 length: 15 amino acids. In DNA, the CDR3 is TGTGCCAGCAGCTTTGGGAGCAGGGGTCTGAATGAGCAGTTCTTC. Amino acids: CASSFGSRGLNEQFF.

The V and J genes are TRBV5-6 and TRBJ2-5, with a weak D call TRBD2 (6 bases). The V gene lost 2 bases and the J gene lost 2 bases, with 16 bases spanning the gap. CDR3 length: 16 amino acids. From germline, CDR1 is SGHDT and CDR2 YYEEEE. In DNA form, the CDR3 reads TGTGCCAGCAGCTTTTTCGTTAGCGGAAGTCAAGAGACCCAGTACTTC. Encoded protein: CASSFFVSGSQETQYF.

As for this clone: The sample carries other DNA sequences with the same CDR3. The genes are TRBV5-6 and TRBJ2-6; D perhaps matches TRBD1 (6 bases). The V and J ends lost 0 bases and 2 bases respectively, with 6 bases between them. The CDR3 runs 15 residues. Germline V gives CDR1 SGHDT, CDR2 YYEEEE. The CDR3 protein is CASSLGGPGANVLTF. DNA of the CDR3: TGTGCCAGCAGCTTGGGGGGGCCTGGGGCCAACGTCCTGACTTTC.

V gene TRBV5-1 combines with J gene TRBJ2-5; no firm D call. V gave up 4 bases and J gave up 1 base, with 14 bases separating them. The germline V gene encodes CDR1 SGHRS and CDR2 YFSETQ. This CDR3 region has 15 residues. The DNA of the CDR3 is TGCGCCAGCAGCCACTCTCGGGCAATCCAAGAGACCCAGTACTTC. Translating it yields CASSHSRAIQETQYF.

V and J are TRBV5-5 and TRBJ2-1, with TRBD2 identical over 8 bases. Germline V gives CDR1 SGHKS, CDR2 YYEKEE (reference sequence). The CDR3 is made up of 16 amino acids. V lost 2 bases to trimming and J lost 10 bases; unmatched junction nucleotides: 14. CDR3 nucleotides: TGTGCCAGCAGCTTTTTTCCCAGCGGGAGAAGGCTGGAGCAGTTCTTC. Amino acids: CASSFFPSGRRLEQFF.

The V call is TRBV5-4, the J call TRBJ2-1; no clear D gene. The germline CDR1 and CDR2 sequences are SGHNT and YYREEE (reference sequence). V shed 0 bases and J shed 2 bases, with 9 bases lying between them. The CDR3 loop spans 15 amino acids. The chain's CDR3 is CASSLDPEAYNEQFF. In DNA, the CDR3 is TGTGCCAGCAGCTTGGATCCAGAGGCCTACAATGAGCAGTTCTTC.

This chain links TRBV5-5 with TRBJ2-7; D gene unclear. Germline CDR1 and CDR2: SGHKS and YYEKEE (reference sequence). V was pared by 0 bases and J by 0 bases, with 7 bases between. The CDR3 sequence is 14 residues long. The CDR3 DNA follows: TGTGCCAGCAGCTTGGTTGCCGGCTCCTACGAGCAGTACTTC. Translated: CASSLVAGSYEQYF.

V is TRBV28 and J is TRBJ2-6, with D hard to call. The CDR3 is 14 amino acids. The V end was cut by 5 bases, the J end by 1 base, with 6 bases between. Germline-derived CDR1 and CDR2 are MDHEN and SYDVKM. The CDR3 loop reads CASSTGSGANVLTF. The CDR3 DNA is TGTGCCAGCAGTACCGGTTCTGGGGCCAACGTCCTGACTTTC.